The clone carrying this TCR beta chain was observed a handful of times. The junction shows a germline mismatch at one end, possibly a read error. The age range of participants was 18 to 89 years, with residence in about two dozen US areas. Self-reported history from a screening survey and questionnaire set each donor's cohort. Study processing details: The assay estimated nucleated cells by amplifying reference gene primers. Method: immunoSEQ multiplex PCR; TCRdb's copy keeps in-frame clones and lacks some. The V and J calls and the clone size are those of that table, but D and trimming were determined from the DNA. This table has 250,000 to 300,000 clones, around 80% appearing once. This sample is part of a study of blood T cell repertoires in COVID-19. CDR1 DFQATT and CDR2 SNEGSKA come from the germline V gene (reference sequence). This CDR3 comprises 10 residues.

This sequence was found in a man aged 25-45 years with acute COVID-19. The V call is TRBV20-1, the J call TRBJ1-1; perhaps TRBD1 as D (6 bases). Sequencing was done on a sample of PBMCs or T cells enriched from blood (not recorded which). The CDR3 bases are TGCAGTGCTACCCGCGACAGGCTTTATTTT. This codes for CSATRDRLYF.